This TCR beta chain was identified in a study of primary melanoma T cells and metastatic recurrence. Study-level background: These T2 to T4 primary melanomas had thickness greater than 1 mm.

The study's findings and limits: Tumor T-cell fraction reportedly predicted progression-free survival independently.

This clone was recorded a few times. Its antigen is unidentified. Generated by immunoSEQ multiplex PCR, the TCRdb table keeps only in-frame clones and is missing some. The sample contains about 2,500 clones, approximately 71% of which appear only once. Germline CDR1 reads MNHGY; CDR2 reads SAAAGT. The CDR3 extends over 13 amino acids. Trimming stripped 10 bases from V and 6 bases from J, with 16 bases between. This receptor was obtained from a human donor with melanoma. V is TRBV6-8 and J is TRBJ1-5; tentative D call: TRBD1 (6 bases). The sample comprised melanoma tumor tissue. CDR3: CATGGGLGQPQHF. In DNA form, the CDR3 reads TGTGCCACAGGAGGGGGGCTGGGTCAGCCCCAGCATTTT.